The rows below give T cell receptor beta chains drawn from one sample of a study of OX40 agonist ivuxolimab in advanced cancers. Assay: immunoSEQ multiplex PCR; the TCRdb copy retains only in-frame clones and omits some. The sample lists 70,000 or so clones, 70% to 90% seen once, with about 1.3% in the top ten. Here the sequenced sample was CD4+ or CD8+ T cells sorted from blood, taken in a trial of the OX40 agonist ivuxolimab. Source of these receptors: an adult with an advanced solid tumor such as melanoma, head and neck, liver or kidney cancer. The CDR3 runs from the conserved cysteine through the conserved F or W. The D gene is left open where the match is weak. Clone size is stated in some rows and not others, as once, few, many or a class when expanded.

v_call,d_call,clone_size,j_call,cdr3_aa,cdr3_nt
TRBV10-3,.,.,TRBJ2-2,CAISPLPNTAGELFF,TGTGCCATCAGTCCCTTGCCTAATACGGCTGGGGAGCTGTTTTTT
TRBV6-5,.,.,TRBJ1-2,CASRGGRGIWGYTF,TGTGCCAGCAGAGGGGGACGGGGGATATGGGGCTACACCTTC
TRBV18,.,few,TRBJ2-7,CASSPLAVYEQYF,TGTGCCAGCTCACCTCTAGCAGTATACGAGCAGTACTTC
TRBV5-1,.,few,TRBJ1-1,CASSPHGDTEAFF,TGCGCCAGCAGCCCTCACGGGGACACTGAAGCTTTCTTT
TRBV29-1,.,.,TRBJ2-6,CSVRGFGGANVLTF,TGCAGCGTTAGGGGTTTCGGTGGGGCCAACGTCCTGACTTTC
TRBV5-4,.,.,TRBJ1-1,CASREGRAVNTEAFF,TGTGCCAGCAGGGAGGGCAGGGCGGTGAACACTGAAGCTTTCTTT
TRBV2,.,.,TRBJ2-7,CASSVGRYYEQYF,TGTGCCAGCAGTGTCGGGCGGTACTACGAGCAGTACTTC
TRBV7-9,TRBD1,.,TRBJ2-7,CASSLGGTGGYEQYF,TGTGCCAGCAGCTTAGGAGGGACAGGGGGCTACGAGCAGTACTTC
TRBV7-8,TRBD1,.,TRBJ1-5,CASSLGQVRGQPQHF,TGTGCCAGCAGCCTGGGACAGGTACGCGGCCAGCCCCAGCATTTT
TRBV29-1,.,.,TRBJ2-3,CSFLPGVATDTQYF,TGCAGCTTCCTTCCGGGGGTGGCGACAGATACGCAGTATTTT
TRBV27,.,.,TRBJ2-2,CASSFLATTGELFF,TGTGCCAGCAGTTTCCTAGCGACGACCGGGGAGCTGTTTTTT
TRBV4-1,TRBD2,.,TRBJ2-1,CASSQGLAALRSYNEQFF,TGCGCCAGCAGCCAAGGACTAGCGGCCCTACGCTCCTACAATGAGCAGTTCTTC
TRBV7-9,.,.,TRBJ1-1,CASSTQGGTEAFF,TGTGCCAGCAGCACACAGGGTGGCACTGAAGCTTTCTTT
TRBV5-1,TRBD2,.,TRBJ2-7,CASSLGAGAGRGEQYF,TGCGCCAGCAGCTTGGGAGCGGGGGCGGGTCGGGGCGAGCAGTACTTC
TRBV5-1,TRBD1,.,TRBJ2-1,CASSQGQGARDEQFF,TGCGCCAGCAGCCAAGGACAGGGGGCTAGGGATGAGCAGTTCTTC
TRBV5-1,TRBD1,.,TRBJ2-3,CASSLGTGPDTQYF,TGCGCCAGCAGCTTGGGGACAGGCCCAGATACGCAGTATTTT
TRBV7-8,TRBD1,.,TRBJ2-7,CASSLAKTGGLSYEQYF,TGTGCCAGCAGCTTAGCGAAAACAGGGGGACTCTCCTACGAGCAGTACTTC
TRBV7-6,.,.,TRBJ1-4,CASSAQMGEKLFF,TGTGCCAGCAGCGCACAGATGGGTGAAAAACTGTTTTTT
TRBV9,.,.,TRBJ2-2,CASSPELGTRAGELFF,TGTGCCAGCAGCCCCGAGCTGGGGACCCGCGCCGGGGAGCTGTTTTTT
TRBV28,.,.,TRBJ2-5,CASTNGGIETQYF,TGTGCCAGCACCAACGGAGGGATCGAGACCCAGTACTTC
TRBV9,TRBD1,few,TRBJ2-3,CASSARQGAGVDTQYF,TGTGCCAGCAGCGCACGACAGGGGGCTGGGGTGGATACGCAGTATTTT
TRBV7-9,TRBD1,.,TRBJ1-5,CASSPNPDRGINQPQHF,TGTGCCAGCAGCCCTAATCCGGACAGGGGGATCAATCAGCCCCAGCATTTT
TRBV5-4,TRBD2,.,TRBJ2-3,CASSFVSGRASADTQYF,TGTGCCAGCAGCTTCGTAAGCGGGAGGGCCAGCGCAGATACGCAGTATTTT
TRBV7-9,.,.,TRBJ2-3,CASSFPGGQPRTDTQYF,TGTGCCAGCAGTTTCCCCGGGGGACAGCCCCGCACAGATACGCAGTATTTT
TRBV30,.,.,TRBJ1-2,CAWNPAGRGGYTF,TGTGCCTGGAATCCCGCGGGACGAGGAGGCTACACCTTC